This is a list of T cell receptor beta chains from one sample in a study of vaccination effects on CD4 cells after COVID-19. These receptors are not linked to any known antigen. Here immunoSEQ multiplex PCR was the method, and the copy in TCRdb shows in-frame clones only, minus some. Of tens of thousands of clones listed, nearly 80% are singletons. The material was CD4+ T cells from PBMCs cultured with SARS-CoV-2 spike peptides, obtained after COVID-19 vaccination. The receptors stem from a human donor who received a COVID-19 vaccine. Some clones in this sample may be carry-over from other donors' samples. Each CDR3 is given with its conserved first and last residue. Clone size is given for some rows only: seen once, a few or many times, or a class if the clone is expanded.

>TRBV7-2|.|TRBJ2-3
CASSEWGPSVADTQYF
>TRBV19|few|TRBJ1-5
CASTRTGNGNQPQHF
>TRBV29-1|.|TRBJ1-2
CSVKTGGLGYTF
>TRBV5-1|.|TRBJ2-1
CASSLVVGTYNEQFF
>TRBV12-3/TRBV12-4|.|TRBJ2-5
CASSRDRGETQYF
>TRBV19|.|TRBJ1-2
CASSRAQGGYGYTF
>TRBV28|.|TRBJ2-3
CASSLPPGQGITDTQYF
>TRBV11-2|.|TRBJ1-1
CASSNGRMNTEAFF
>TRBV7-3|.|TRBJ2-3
CASPMGGHTDTQYF
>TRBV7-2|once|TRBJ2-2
CASSNRGRVGGELFF
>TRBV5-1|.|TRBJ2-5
CASSWKYQGDDETQYF
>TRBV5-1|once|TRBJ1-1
CASSLTGGRDTEAFF
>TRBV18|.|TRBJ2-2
CASSPGQGRTGELFF
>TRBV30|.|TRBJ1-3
CAWRGEAGNTIYF
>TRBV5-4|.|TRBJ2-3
CASSLGGGGVNTDTQYF
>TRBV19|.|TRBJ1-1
CASSTLNKRGTEAFF
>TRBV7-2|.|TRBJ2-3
CASSFYRGSTDTQYF
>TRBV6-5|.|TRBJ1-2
CASSYRPERGYGYTF
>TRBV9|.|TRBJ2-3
CASTESTGLAGFTDTQYF
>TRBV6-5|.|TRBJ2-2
CASKFDSSNTGELFF
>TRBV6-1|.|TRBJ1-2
CASSWTEYGYTF
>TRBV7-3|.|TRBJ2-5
CASSLTGGKETQYF
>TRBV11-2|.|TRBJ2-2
CATTRAQGTGELFF
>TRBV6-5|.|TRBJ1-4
CASSYGGFREKLFF
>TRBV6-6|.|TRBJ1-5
CASTQPNQQPQHF
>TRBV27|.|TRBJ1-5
CASGAKGGNQPQHF
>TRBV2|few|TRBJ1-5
CASSDTTADQPQHF
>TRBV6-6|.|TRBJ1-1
CASSYGQGSEAFF
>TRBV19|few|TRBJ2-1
CASSTLRHGRYGEQFF
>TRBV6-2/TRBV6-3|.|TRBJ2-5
CASSPRTVAQETQYF
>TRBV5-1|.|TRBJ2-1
CANRIAGGPNEQFF
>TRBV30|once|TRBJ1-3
CAWRGDLGDTIYF
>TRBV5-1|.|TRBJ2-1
CASSLRDRGLDEQFF
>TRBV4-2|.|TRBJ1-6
CASSPPLQGLNSPLHF
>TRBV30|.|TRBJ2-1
CAWSVRVAINEQFF
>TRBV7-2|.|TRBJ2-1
CASSLVVRLAPYNEQFF
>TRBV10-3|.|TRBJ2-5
CAISGENRGPETQYF
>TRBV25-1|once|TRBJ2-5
CASSELSSGEYQETQYF
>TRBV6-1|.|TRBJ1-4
CASSETGNEKLFF
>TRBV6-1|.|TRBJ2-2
CASSEVLAGGTSTGELFF
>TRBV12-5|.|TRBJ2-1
CASGRSGGDEQFF
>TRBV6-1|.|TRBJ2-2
CASSARKPPNTGELFF
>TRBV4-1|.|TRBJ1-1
CASSHPMSREAFF
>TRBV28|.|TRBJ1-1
CASSRDPQMNTEAFF
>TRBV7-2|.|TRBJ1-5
CASSFRNQPQHF
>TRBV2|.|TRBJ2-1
CASRPFRTSTDEQFF
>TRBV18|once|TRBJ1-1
CASSPLDSQTEAFF
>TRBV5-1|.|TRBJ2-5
CASSPPQGTAQETQYF
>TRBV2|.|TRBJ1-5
CASRTGQGSQPQHF
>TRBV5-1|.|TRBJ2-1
CASSSRLAGEFGQFF
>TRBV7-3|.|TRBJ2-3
CASSRGGDTQYF
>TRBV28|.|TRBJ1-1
CASSQTVNTEAFF
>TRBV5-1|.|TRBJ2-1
CASSLGGPTYNEQFF
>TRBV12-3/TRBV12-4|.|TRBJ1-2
CASSRESTYGYTF
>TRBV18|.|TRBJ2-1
CASSPWGSYNEQFF
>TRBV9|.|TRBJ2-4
CASSAGGSAKNIQYF
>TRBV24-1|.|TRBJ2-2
CATSESGRGTGELFF
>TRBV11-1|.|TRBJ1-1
CASSLQGAENTEAFF
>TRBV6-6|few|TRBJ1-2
CASSYSSQFQSYTF
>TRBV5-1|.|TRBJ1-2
CASGIGTTGGYGYTF